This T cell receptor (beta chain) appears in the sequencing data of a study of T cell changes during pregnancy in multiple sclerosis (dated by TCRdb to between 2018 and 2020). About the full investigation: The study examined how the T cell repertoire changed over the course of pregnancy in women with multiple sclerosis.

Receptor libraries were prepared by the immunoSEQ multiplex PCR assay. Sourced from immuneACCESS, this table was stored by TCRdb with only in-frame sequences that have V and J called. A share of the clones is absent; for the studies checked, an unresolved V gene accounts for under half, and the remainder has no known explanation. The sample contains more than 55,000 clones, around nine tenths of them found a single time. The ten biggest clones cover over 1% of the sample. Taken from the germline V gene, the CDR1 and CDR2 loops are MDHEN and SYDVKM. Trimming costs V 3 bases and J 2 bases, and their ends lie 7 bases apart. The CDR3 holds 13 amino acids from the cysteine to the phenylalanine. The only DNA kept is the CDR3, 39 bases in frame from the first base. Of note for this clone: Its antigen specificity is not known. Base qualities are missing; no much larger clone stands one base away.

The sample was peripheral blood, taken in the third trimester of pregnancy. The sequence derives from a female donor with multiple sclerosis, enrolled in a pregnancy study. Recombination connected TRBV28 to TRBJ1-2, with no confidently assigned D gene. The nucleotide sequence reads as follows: TGTGCCAGCAGTTTGCGGGGAAACTATGGCTACACCTTC. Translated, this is CASSLRGNYGYTF.